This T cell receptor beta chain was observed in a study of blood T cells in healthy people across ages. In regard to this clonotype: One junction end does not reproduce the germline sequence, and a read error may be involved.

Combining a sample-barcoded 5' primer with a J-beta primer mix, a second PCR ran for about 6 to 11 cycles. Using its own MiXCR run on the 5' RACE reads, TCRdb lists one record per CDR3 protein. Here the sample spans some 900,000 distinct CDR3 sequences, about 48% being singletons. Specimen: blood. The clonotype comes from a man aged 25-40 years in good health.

The CDR3 region has the DNA TGTGCCAGCAGCTCATCTAGCGGGAGGGTAGAGGCCCAGTACTTC. Its protein is CASSSSSGRVEAQYF. J is TRBJ2-5 and V is TRBV7-2; 12 bases map to TRBD2. Germline V CDR1 and CDR2: SGHTA, FQGNSA. The length of the CDR3 is 15 residues.